This TCR beta chain was captured in a study of PD-L1 blockade in urothelial cancer. Time point described: peripheral blood 6 weeks after treatment start. Clones were sequenced by immunoSEQ multiplex PCR, and TCRdb holds only the in-frame ones, with some missing. In the table there are more than 90,000 clones, about 91% of which are singletons. This CDR3 spans 20 amino acids. The germline V gene has CDR1 MNHNS and CDR2 SASEGT. Trimming removed 0 bases at V and 4 bases at J, with 27 bases between. The sequence was collected from a man in his fifties or sixties with urothelial cancer. J is TRBJ2-5 and V is TRBV6-1; TRBD1 is a possible D gene (6 bases). Source: PBMCs, taken around atezolizumab (anti-PD-L1) treatment. The CDR3 is CASSEASRWAGEGSGETQYF. Here the CDR3 DNA reads TGTGCCAGCAGTGAAGCTTCAAGGTGGGCAGGGGAAGGATCTGGAGAGACCCAGTACTTC.